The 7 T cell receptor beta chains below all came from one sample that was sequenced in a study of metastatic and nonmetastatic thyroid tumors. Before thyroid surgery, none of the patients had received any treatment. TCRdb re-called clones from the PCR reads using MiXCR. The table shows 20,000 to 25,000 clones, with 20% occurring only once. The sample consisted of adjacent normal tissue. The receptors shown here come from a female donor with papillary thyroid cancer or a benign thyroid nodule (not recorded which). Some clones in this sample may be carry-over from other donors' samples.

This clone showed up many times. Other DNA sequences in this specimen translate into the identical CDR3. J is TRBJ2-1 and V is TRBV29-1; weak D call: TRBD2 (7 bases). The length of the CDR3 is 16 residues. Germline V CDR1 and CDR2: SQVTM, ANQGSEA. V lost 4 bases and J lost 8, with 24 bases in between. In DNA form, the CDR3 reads TGCAGCGTTGTCGGGGGCGTGGCGGGAGTTGGGTATGAGCAGTTCTTC. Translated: CSVVGGVAGVGYEQFF.

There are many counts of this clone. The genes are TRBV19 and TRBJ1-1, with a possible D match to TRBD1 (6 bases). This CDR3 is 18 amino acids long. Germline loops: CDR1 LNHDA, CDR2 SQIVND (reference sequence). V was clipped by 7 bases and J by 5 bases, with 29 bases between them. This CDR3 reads CASTPAEGQGLVWTEAFF. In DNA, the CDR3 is TGTGCCAGTACTCCCGCGGAGGGGCAGGGGTTAGTTTGGACTGAAGCTTTCTTT.

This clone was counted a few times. The CDR3 here is CAINQRVTSYEQYF. In nucleotides, the CDR3 is TGTGCCATCAACCAGCGGGTTACATCCTACGAGCAGTACTTC. The chain is built from TRBV2 and TRBJ2-7; TRBD2 is a possible D gene (6 bases). This CDR3 contains 14 residues. Germline CDR1 and CDR2: SNHLY and FYNNEI. Trimming stripped 10 bases from V and 1 base from J, with 17 bases between.

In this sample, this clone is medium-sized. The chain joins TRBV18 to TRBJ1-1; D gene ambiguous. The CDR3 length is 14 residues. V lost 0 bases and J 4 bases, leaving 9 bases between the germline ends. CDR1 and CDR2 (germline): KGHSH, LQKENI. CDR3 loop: CASSPPSRSTEAFF. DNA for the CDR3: TGTGCCAGCTCACCACCGAGCAGGAGCACTGAAGCTTTCTTT.

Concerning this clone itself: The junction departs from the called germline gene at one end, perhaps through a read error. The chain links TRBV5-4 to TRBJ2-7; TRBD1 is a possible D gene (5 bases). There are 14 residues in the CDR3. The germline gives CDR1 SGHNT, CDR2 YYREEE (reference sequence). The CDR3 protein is CSSSLNRFSGEQYF. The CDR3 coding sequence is TGTTCCAGCAGCTTAAACAGGTTTTCTGGCGAGCAGTACTTC.

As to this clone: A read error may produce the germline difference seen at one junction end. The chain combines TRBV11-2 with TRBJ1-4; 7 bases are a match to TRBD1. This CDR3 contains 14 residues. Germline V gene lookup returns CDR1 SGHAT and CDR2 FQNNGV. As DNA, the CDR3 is TGTTCCAGCGCGTTCTCCGACCAGGGGGAAAAACTGTTTTTC. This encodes CSSAFSDQGEKLFF.

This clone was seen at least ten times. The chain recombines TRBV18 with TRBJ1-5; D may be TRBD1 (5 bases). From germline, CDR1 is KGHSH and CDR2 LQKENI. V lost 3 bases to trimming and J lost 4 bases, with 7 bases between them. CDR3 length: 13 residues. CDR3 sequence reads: CASSPTENQPQHF. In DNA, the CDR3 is TGTGCCAGCTCACCGACAGAGAATCAGCCCCAGCATTTT.